The sequence of this T cell receptor beta chain was determined in a study of T cell responses to AZD1222 COVID-19 vaccine. The study, taken as a whole, reports: After two AZD1222 doses, spike-specific TCR breadth and depth rose versus day 0. Nearly half of unique spike-specific TCRs reportedly avoided B.1.351 and B.1.1.7 mutated regions. Dominant CD4 TCR responses targeted spike regions 160-218 and 743-854.

CDR1 is MNHEY, CDR2 SVGAGI, per germline. This CDR3 contains 15 residues. V was clipped by 4 bases and J by 0 bases; unmatched bases: 1. A word on this clone: Antigen: not known.

Using immunoSEQ multiplex PCR, the repertoire was profiled, and TCRdb retains in-frame clones only, with some absent. This sample carries fewer than 120,000 clones, about 85% of them seen once, and the ten largest clones take 3.2%. The chain recombines TRBV6-5 with TRBJ2-2; TRBD2 aligns across 8 bases. Sequencing used peripheral blood, obtained on day 0 of AZD1222 vaccination. This receptor was obtained from an adult in good health. For the CDR3, the DNA is TGTGCCAGCAGTTGGACTAGCCCGAACACCGGGGAGCTGTTTTTT. It yields the protein CASSWTSPNTGELFF.